This T cell receptor (beta chain) emerged from a study of T cell clones after liver transplantation. TCRdb's copy holds only in-frame clones and misses some; the assay was immunoSEQ multiplex PCR. This repertoire shows roughly 80,000 clones, nearly 85% found once; its top ten account for around 0.45%. Trimming removed 2 bases at V and 4 bases at J, with 11 bases between. This CDR3 contains 14 residues. CDR1 MNHEY and CDR2 SVGAGI come from the germline V gene. Sequences were derived from CD4+ T cells from blood, sampled 45 to 47 months after liver transplant. The sequence was collected from a human patient who received a liver transplant. The T cells may partly be graft donor cells. The J gene is TRBJ1-1, the V gene TRBV6-5, with no clear D. The CDR3 loop reads CASSYRPQSTEAFF. The CDR3 DNA reads TGTGCCAGCAGTTACCGCCCCCAGAGCACTGAAGCTTTCTTT.